This T cell receptor beta chain is from a study of naive and memory T cell subsets (dated by TCRdb to 2016 to 2017). Regarding the complete study: An open-source, UMI-based TCR alpha and beta sequencing pipeline was applied to sorted naive and memory peripheral blood T cell subsets. IgG serology results and the functional CMV T cell responses were in complete agreement. RNA was DNase-treated and reverse transcribed with TCR constant-region primers, mostly using SuperScript III. Broader findings and caveats from the paper: In both CD4 and CD8 cells, the Gini index increased while Shannon and inverse Simpson diversity decreased from naive through CM, EM and EMRA. A few larger clonotypes were present in naive repertoires, especially CD8 naive repertoires, and these clonotypes were possibly memory cells re-expressing CD45RA. The abundance of TCRs followed a power law with an exponent that differed between naive and memory subsets yet stayed consistent across the three individuals. The repertoire findings for the naive and memory subsets could not be validated, as no ground truth was available. Each clonotype was defined as a single alpha or beta chain sequence rather than as a paired alpha/beta receptor. RNA-based TCR counts may be influenced by expression changes linked to T cell activation and differentiation. Following error correction, more than 95% of naive TCR sequences occurred only once, which made naive abundance distributions much steeper than those of memory subsets.

About this clonotype: There is no known antigen for this receptor. Per-base quality was not reported, and no clone a single base away is much larger than it.

From the second PCR step onward, the TCR alpha chain libraries and the TCR beta chain libraries were amplified separately. The CMV status of each donor was determined by measuring IFNgamma production from CD4+ T cells after fresh PBMCs had been stimulated overnight with CMV viral lysate. CD4 T cells were positively selected with Miltenyi beads, followed by positive selection of CD8 T cells from the CD4-negative fraction. Cells were stained for CD3, CD4, CD8, CD45RA, CD27 and a live/dead dye and were sorted on a BD Aria II into four subsets based on CD45RA and CD27. Blood was obtained from a few healthy volunteers, and the blood from each volunteer was fractionated into CD4 and CD8 T cells and subsequently into four differentiation subsets. Around 120 ml of peripheral blood was drawn per donor, and PBMC were isolated by Ficoll-Paque PLUS density-gradient centrifugation. The sorted cells were lysed in RLT buffer, after which RNA was extracted using a Qiagen RNeasy kit and kept at -80 degrees C.

Library preparation used UMI-ligation and nested PCR. The beta constant-region primer consisted of an equimolar mixture of two oligonucleotides that together covered TRBC1 and TRBC2. Four rounds of PCR were used to amplify ligated cDNA, with nested alpha and beta constant-region primers being used together with the SP2 primer. T4 RNA ligase 1 ligated a single-stranded oligonucleotide carrying the SP2 primer and a 12-nucleotide UMI to the cDNA 3' end. The ligation reaction was incubated at 16°C for roughly 19-25 hours. PCR2 was usually performed as a SYBR Green qPCR and halted at a preset threshold so that over-amplification would not occur. All purifications after the first were performed with Agencourt AMPure XP magnetic beads. Library amounts were measured by Qubit and library quality was assessed on a TapeStation, where the main peak was expected at around 650 bp. The pooled libraries were sequenced on an Illumina MiSeq using v2 2x251 paired-end kits, which usually yielded roughly 0.85-2.2 million reads per sample. Libraries were pooled at about 4 nM per sample, and roughly 4.5-7.5% PhiX was added to improve cluster recognition. The paper's processing steps were these. FASTQ reads processed by Demultiplexor were assigned V and J genes by Decombinator through tag matching that tolerated a single base-pair mismatch. By using UMIs, Collapsinator corrected both sequencing errors and the frequency errors caused by PCR heterogeneity. TCRs were translated and CDR3s were extracted from the conserved cysteine to the FGXG phenylalanine by CDR3Translator, with non-productive sequences being flagged. Gini, Shannon entropy and inverse Simpson indices were computed after subsampling the repertoires to the same number of UMI-defined TCRs. Clonotype abundance distributions were fitted to a power law by maximum likelihood within the linear range. On one naive CD8 sample, the pipeline and MIGEC gave similar UMI counts, unique TCR numbers and clonal distributions. In one analysis, naive TCRs also found in any memory subset of the same donor were removed from the naive repertoire. The repertoires were searched for approximately 7,000 CMV-associated CDR3 sequences that had been compiled from VDJdb and a published dataset. The public reads were quality trimmed at Q25 with fastp and then assembled into clones with MiXCR by TCRdb, keeping productive beta chains. Records with the same CDR3 protein are collapsed into one entry carrying the most frequent genes and DNA. The V and J calls come from TCRdb's annotation, not from the publication. Recorded for this sample are around 160,000 distinct CDR3 sequences; roughly 23% of them occurred a single time. The biggest ten clones account for roughly 0.1% of the sample.

The material sequenced was naive CD4+ T cells from blood. What the cell subset or site label conveys for this sample: naive T cells, CD45RA high CD27+. The TCR was taken from a human donor in good health.

The DNA reads TGTGCCACCAGCGGGCGAGCGGGAGGGACCAATGAGCAGTTCTTC. This yields the protein CATSGRAGGTNEQFF. This chain is built from TRBV15 and TRBJ2-1; 10 bases in the junction line up with TRBD2. From the cysteine through the phenylalanine, the CDR3 covers 15 amino acids. The kept DNA is CDR3 alone, 45 bases in frame from the first base. The germline V gene encodes CDR1 LNHNV and CDR2 YYDKDF (reference sequence). From V the trimming removes 5 bases and from J it removes 6 bases, while the gene matches leave 7 bases of the junction unaccounted for.